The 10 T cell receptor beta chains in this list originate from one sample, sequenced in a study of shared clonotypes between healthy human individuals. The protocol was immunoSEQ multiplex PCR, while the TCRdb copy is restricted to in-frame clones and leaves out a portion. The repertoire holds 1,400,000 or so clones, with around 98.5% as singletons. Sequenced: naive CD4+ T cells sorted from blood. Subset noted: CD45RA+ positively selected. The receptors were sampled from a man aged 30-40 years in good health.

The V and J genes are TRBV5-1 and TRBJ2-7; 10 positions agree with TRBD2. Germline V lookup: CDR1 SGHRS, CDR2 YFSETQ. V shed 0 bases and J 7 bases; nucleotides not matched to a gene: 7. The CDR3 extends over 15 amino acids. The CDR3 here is CASSLVVAGGNEQYF. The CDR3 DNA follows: TGCGCCAGCAGCTTGGTGGTAGCGGGAGGTAATGAGCAGTACTTC. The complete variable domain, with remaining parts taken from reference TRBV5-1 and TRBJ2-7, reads KAGVTQTPRYLIKTRGQQVTLSCSPISGHRSVSWYQQTPGQGLQFLFEYFSETQRNKGNFPGRFSGRQFSNSRSEMNVSTLELGDSALYLCASSLVVAGGNEQYFGPGTRLTVT.

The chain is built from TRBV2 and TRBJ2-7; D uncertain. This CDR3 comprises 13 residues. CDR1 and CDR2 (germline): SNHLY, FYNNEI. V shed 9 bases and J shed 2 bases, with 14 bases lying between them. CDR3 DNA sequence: TGTGCCAGTGGATTAGGGTACACCTACGAGCAGTACTTC. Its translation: CASGLGYTYEQYF.

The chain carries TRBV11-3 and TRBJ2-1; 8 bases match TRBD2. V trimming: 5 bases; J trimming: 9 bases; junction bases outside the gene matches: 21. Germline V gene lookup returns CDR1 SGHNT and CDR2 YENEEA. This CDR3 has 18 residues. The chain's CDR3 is CASSRGGIGTRFFGEQFF. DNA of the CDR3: TGTGCCAGCAGCCGCGGGGGGATAGGGACTAGGTTTTTCGGTGAGCAGTTCTTC.

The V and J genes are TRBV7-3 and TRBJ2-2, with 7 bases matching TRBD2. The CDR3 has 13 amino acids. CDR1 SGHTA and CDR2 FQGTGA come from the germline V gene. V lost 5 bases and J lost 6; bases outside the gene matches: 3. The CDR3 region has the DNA TGTGCCAGCAGCCCCCGGGGGGCCGGGGAGCTGTTTTTT. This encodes CASSPRGAGELFF. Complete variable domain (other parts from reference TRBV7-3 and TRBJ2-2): GAGVSQTPSNKVTEKGKYVELRCDPISGHTALYWYRQSLGQGPEFLIYFQGTGAADDSGLPNDRFFAVRPEGSVSTLKIQRTERGDSAVYLCASSPRGAGELFFGEGSRLTVL.

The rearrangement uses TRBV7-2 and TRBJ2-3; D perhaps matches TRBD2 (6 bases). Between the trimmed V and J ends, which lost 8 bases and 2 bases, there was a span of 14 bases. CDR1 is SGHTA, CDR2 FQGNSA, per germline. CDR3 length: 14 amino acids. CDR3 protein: CASGWRDPTDTQYF. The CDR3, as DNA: TGTGCCAGCGGCTGGCGGGACCCCACAGATACGCAGTATTTT.

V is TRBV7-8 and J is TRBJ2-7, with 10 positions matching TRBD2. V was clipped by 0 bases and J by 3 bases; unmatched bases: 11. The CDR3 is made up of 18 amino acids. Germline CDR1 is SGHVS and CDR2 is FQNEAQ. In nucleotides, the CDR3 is TGTGCCAGCAGCTTAGCGGGTGGTAGCGGGAGGTTAGACTACGAGCAGTACTTC. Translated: CASSLAGGSGRLDYEQYF.

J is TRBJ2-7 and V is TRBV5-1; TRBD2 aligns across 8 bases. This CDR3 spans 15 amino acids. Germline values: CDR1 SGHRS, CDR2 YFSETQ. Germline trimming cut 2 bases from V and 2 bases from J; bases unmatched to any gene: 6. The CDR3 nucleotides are TGCGCCAGCAGCTTTTCGTCTAGCGGGCCCTACGAGCAGTACTTC. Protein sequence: CASSFSSSGPYEQYF.

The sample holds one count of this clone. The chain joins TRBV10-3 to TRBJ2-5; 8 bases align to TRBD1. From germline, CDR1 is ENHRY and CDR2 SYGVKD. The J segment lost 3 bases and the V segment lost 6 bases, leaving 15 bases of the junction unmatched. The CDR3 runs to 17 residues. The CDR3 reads CAISGGTGRTRKETQYF. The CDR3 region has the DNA TGTGCCATCAGCGGAGGGACAGGAAGGACGAGAAAAGAGACCCAGTACTTC.

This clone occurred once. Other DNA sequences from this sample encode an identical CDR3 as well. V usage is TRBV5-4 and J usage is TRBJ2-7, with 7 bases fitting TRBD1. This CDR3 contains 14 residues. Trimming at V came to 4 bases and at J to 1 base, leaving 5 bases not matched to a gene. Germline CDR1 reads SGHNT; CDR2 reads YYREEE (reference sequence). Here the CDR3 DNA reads TGTGCCAGCAGCCCCGGGACAGCTTCCTACGAGCAGTACTTC. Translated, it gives CASSPGTASYEQYF.

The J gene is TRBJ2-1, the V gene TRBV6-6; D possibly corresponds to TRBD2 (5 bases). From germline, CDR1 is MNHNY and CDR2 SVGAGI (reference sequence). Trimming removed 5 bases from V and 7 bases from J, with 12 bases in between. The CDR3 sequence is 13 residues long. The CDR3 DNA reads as TGTGCCAGCAGTCCTCCCGGGGAAAATGAGCAGTTCTTC. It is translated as CASSPPGENEQFF.